This T cell receptor (beta chain) appears in the sequencing data of a study of shared clonotypes between healthy human individuals. Study results and limitations: The study generally estimated greater richness for naive than memory subsets. When naive CD4 clonotypes were compared across several donors, approximately 5% were shared. Clonotypes not shared had lower generation probabilities than those common to all four donors.

In regard to this clone: The antigen remains undetermined.

Healthy and HIV-negative, the adult donors had no recent acute infections or vaccinations. Between the trimmed V and J ends, which lost 5 bases and 5 bases, there was a span of 18 bases. The CDR3 is 16 residues long. CDR1 KGHSH and CDR2 LQKENI come from the germline V gene. Sequencing used immunoSEQ multiplex PCR; TCRdb keeps in-frame clones, though not all of them. The profile shows some 2.4 million clones, roughly 93% of them singletons. The chain has TRBV18 and TRBJ2-2; D unresolved. The source material was naive CD4+ T cells from PBMCs. Documented subset: CD45RA+ positively selected. This sequence was found in a man between 18 and 29 years old in good health. Some clones in this sample may be carry-over from other donors' samples. The CDR3 protein is CASSEAPPGGTGELFF. Here the CDR3 DNA reads TGTGCCAGCTCAGAGGCCCCCCCTGGTGGAACCGGGGAGCTGTTTTTT.